These 26 T cell receptor beta chains came from one sample sequenced in a study of shared clonotypes between healthy human individuals (dated by TCRdb to 2018 to 2020). Libraries were constructed by the immunoSEQ multiplex PCR assay. TCRdb provides this immuneACCESS table in a form limited to in-frame rearrangements. Some clones are lacking; in checked studies, under half of them reflect an unresolved V gene, and why the rest are absent is not known. Present in this sample are some 1,900,000 clones, approximately 95% of which were seen just once. The ten largest account for roughly 1% of the sample. CD8 naive samples consisted of CD45RO-negative cells that were positively selected for CCR7, yielding a CD45RA+CCR7+ population without TemRA cells. Source material: naive CD8+ T cells sorted from blood. The meaning of the sample's cell subset or site label: CD45RA+CCR7+. These receptors all come from a man between 18 and 29 years old in good health.

There are a few counts of this clone. This specimen includes other DNA sequences encoding the same CDR3. The V and J genes are TRBV4-3 and TRBJ2-7; the match to TRBD2 covers 11 bases. V shed 3 bases, J shed 2 bases, and the junction held 3 bases outside the gene matches. Germline V gives CDR1 LGHNA, CDR2 YSLEER. This CDR3 is 15 amino acids long. The CDR3 bases are TGCGCCAGCAGCCAGCTAGCGGGAGGTCCCTACGAGCAGTACTTC. This codes for CASSQLAGGPYEQYF.

The rearrangement joins TRBV30 to TRBJ1-2, with unresolved D. The germline V and J ends were trimmed by 4 bases and 6 bases, with 9 bases remaining between them. Germline CDR1 reads GTSNPN; CDR2 reads SVGIG (reference sequence). This CDR3 has 11 residues. The CDR3 is CAWNDANGYTF. The CDR3 nucleotides are TGTGCCTGGAACGACGCCAATGGCTACACCTTC.

The chain has TRBV15 and TRBJ2-3; tentative D call: TRBD2 (6 bases). Germline CDR1 is LNHNV and CDR2 is YYDKDF (reference sequence). V shed 5 bases and J shed 0 bases, with 18 bases lying between them. The CDR3 totals 17 residues. Written as DNA, the CDR3 is TGTGCCACCAGCGGCGCGTGGGCGGGAAGTAGCACAGATACGCAGTATTTT. Translated: CATSGAWAGSSTDTQYF. The full variable domain, completed using reference TRBV15 and TRBJ2-3, is DAMVIQNPRYQVTQFGKPVTLSCSQTLNHNVMYWYQQKSSQAPKLLFHYYDKDFNNEADTPDNFQSRRPNTSFCFLDIRSPGLGDTAMYLCATSGAWAGSSTDTQYFGPGTRLTVL.

This clone is a singleton in its sample. The chain recombines TRBV10-3 with TRBJ2-1, with 7 positions matching TRBD2. Germline V gene lookup returns CDR1 ENHRY and CDR2 SYGVKD. This CDR3 is built from 15 residues. Trimming removed 7 bases from V and 0 bases from J; junction bases left unmatched: 6. The CDR3 nucleotides read TGTGCCATCAAAGAAGCGGGGAACTCCTACAATGAGCAGTTCTTC. As protein: CAIKEAGNSYNEQFF.

The chain employs TRBV6-1 and TRBJ2-7; TRBD1 might be the D (6 bases). V lost 1 base, J lost 0 bases, and 7 bases lay in between. The CDR3 length is 14 residues. The germline CDR1 and CDR2 sequences are MNHNS and SASEGT. The CDR3 loop is CASSEGDNSYEQYF. The CDR3, as DNA: TGTGCCAGCAGTGAAGGGGACAACTCCTACGAGCAGTACTTC.

In regard to this clone: The sample holds other DNA sequences that translate to the same CDR3. V usage is TRBV5-1 and J usage is TRBJ2-1; tentative D call: TRBD1 (5 bases). Trimming removed 1 base from V and 0 bases from J, with 5 bases in between. The CDR3 extends over 14 amino acids. CDR1 and CDR2 from the germline V gene are SGHRS and YFSETQ. CDR3 region: CASSLTGSYNEQFF. The CDR3 nucleotides are TGCGCCAGCAGCTTGACAGGCTCCTACAATGAGCAGTTCTTC. Complete variable domain (other parts from reference TRBV5-1 and TRBJ2-1): KAGVTQTPRYLIKTRGQQVTLSCSPISGHRSVSWYQQTPGQGLQFLFEYFSETQRNKGNFPGRFSGRQFSNSRSEMNVSTLELGDSALYLCASSLTGSYNEQFFGPGTRLTVL.

V usage is TRBV7-9 and J usage is TRBJ2-1; D might be TRBD2 (5 bases). Trimming took off 0 bases at V and 8 bases at J, with 11 bases between the two ends. Per the germline V gene, CDR1 is SEHNR and CDR2 is FQNEAQ (reference sequence). This CDR3 region has 14 residues. CDR3: CASSLASEGDEQFF. CDR3 sequence (DNA): TGTGCCAGCAGCTTAGCTAGTGAGGGCGATGAGCAGTTCTTC.

The genes are TRBV7-2 and TRBJ1-6, with D perhaps matching TRBD1 (6 bases). The V end lost 1 base, the J end lost 11 bases, and 9 bases lay between the germline ends. The CDR3 runs to 13 residues. The germline V gene has CDR1 SGHTA and CDR2 FQGNSA. CDR3 protein: CASSLGGGPPLHF. CDR3 DNA sequence: TGTGCCAGCAGCTTAGGGGGGGGCCCACCCCTCCACTTT.

This clone was seen only once. This chain uses TRBV5-1 with TRBJ1-2; D unclear. Germline CDR1 is SGHRS and CDR2 is YFSETQ. Trimming cost V 2 bases and J 3 bases, with 14 bases left between them. The CDR3 consists of 15 residues. CDR3 in DNA: TGCGCCAGCAGCTTATCTCTGGGCGGGGACTATGGCTACACCTTC. Protein product: CASSLSLGGDYGYTF.

The chain uses TRBV28 and TRBJ2-5, with 9 positions matching TRBD2. This CDR3 comprises 16 residues. The germline V gene has CDR1 MDHEN and CDR2 SYDVKM. V lost 0 bases, J lost 5 bases, and 7 bases stayed unmatched. CDR3 nucleotides: TGTGCCAGCAGTTTATGGTCTAGCGGGGCTTTGGAGACCCAGTACTTC. Its translation: CASSLWSSGALETQYF.

The V call is TRBV5-4, the J call TRBJ2-2, with a possible D match to TRBD2 (5 bases). V shed 6 bases and J shed 1 base, with 19 bases lying between them. Germline V gene data show CDR1 as SGHNT and CDR2 as YYREEE (reference sequence). CDR3 size: 17 residues. The CDR3, as DNA: TGTGCCAGCAACCCGTCGGACTCCCCGTTGAACACCGGGGAGCTGTTTTTT. It is translated as CASNPSDSPLNTGELFF.

The chain combines TRBV5-5 with TRBJ2-1; TRBD2 agrees at 8 bases. Germline V gene data show CDR1 as SGHKS and CDR2 as YYEKEE (reference sequence). Unmatched junction bases numbered 2, after V lost 0 bases and J lost 9 bases. The CDR3 loop spans 13 amino acids. The CDR3 sequence is CASSLGLALEQFF. CDR3 coding DNA: TGTGCCAGCAGCTTGGGACTAGCGCTTGAGCAGTTCTTC.

Here the CDR3 DNA reads TGTGCCAGCAGCCCCATGGGGGGCTTCTCCTACGAGCAGTACTTC. Protein product: CASSPMGGFSYEQYF. This chain links TRBV25-1 with TRBJ2-7; perhaps D is TRBD1 or TRBD2 (6 bases each). V lost 6 bases to trimming and J lost 0 bases, with 15 bases between them. From germline, CDR1 is MGHDK and CDR2 SYGVNS. CDR3 length: 15 amino acids.

The chain carries TRBV6-1 and TRBJ2-7; TRBD1 matches at 9 bases. CDR1 MNHNS and CDR2 SASEGT come from the germline V gene. The V gene end was trimmed by 2 bases and the J gene end by 2 bases; junction bases not matched to a gene: 10. The CDR3 sequence is 17 residues long. The CDR3 region is CASSEIGWTGDPYEQYF. The CDR3 DNA reads TGTGCCAGCAGTGAAATTGGGTGGACAGGGGATCCCTACGAGCAGTACTTC.

The rearrangement links TRBV11-3 to TRBJ2-1; 11 bases match TRBD2. This CDR3 region has 16 residues. Germline loops: CDR1 SGHNT, CDR2 YENEEA. V lost 0 bases, J lost 4 bases, and 2 bases stayed unmatched. CDR3 protein: CASSLEGTSGYNEQFF. CDR3 nucleotides: TGTGCCAGCAGCTTAGAAGGGACTAGCGGATACAATGAGCAGTTCTTC.

Concerning this clone itself: The same CDR3 is also encoded by other DNA sequences in this sample. The chain joins TRBV4-1 to TRBJ2-7; the D gene is possibly TRBD1 (5 bases). From germline, CDR1 is MGHRA and CDR2 YSYEKL. V gave up 3 bases and J gave up 4 bases, with 13 bases separating them. The length of the CDR3 is 14 residues. CDR3 nucleotide sequence: TGCGCCAGCAGCCACGGCAGGGAAGGGTACGAGCAGTACTTC. Amino acids: CASSHGREGYEQYF.

J is TRBJ1-5 and V is TRBV7-9, with TRBD1 matching 9 bases. The V and J ends lost 5 bases and 0 bases, in that order; junction bases with no gene match: 5. From germline, CDR1 is SEHNR and CDR2 FQNEAQ (reference sequence). The CDR3 totals 16 residues. CDR3 sequence reads: CASSRTGDYSNQPQHF. The CDR3 DNA is TGTGCCAGCAGCCGGACAGGGGATTATAGCAATCAGCCCCAGCATTTT.

The chain joins TRBV9 to TRBJ1-4, with a tentative D call TRBD1 (5 bases). V gave up 3 bases and J gave up 4 bases, with 7 bases separating them. Germline V CDR1 and CDR2: SGDLS, YYNGEE. This CDR3 comprises 13 residues. In DNA form, the CDR3 reads TGTGCCAGCAGCGGACAGCATAATGAAAAACTGTTTTTT. Encoded protein: CASSGQHNEKLFF.

This chain links TRBV9 with TRBJ2-7; D is uncertain. V was cut by 0 bases and J by 6 bases, with 10 bases left in between. Germline V gene lookup returns CDR1 SGDLS and CDR2 YYNGEE. The CDR3 loop spans 13 amino acids. The CDR3 loop reads CASSVGRGSEQYF. CDR3 sequence (DNA): TGTGCCAGCAGCGTAGGCCGAGGTTCCGAGCAGTACTTC.

The genes are TRBV9 and TRBJ1-5, with TRBD1 as a possible D gene (5 bases). The CDR3 totals 14 residues. In germline, CDR1 is SGDLS, CDR2 YYNGEE. V was pared by 0 bases and J by 8 bases, with 12 bases between. CDR3 residues: CASSVDGGREPQHF. In DNA, the CDR3 is TGTGCCAGCAGCGTAGATGGGGGACGGGAGCCCCAGCATTTT.

The rearrangement links TRBV4-1 to TRBJ2-1; TRBD2 agrees at 7 bases. The CDR3 is 16 residues long. V lost 2 bases, J lost 2 bases, and 6 bases stayed unmatched. Looked up from germline, CDR1 is MGHRA and CDR2 is YSYEKL. Written as DNA, the CDR3 is TGCGCCAGCAGCCAAAGGTCCAGCGGGACCTACAATGAGCAGTTCTTC. It is translated as CASSQRSSGTYNEQFF.

The chain employs TRBV21-1 and TRBJ2-7. TRBV21-1 corresponds to a pseudogene. This CDR3 is built from 10 residues. In nucleotides, the CDR3 is TGTGCCACCGTCCATGGCGAGCAGTACTTC. Its protein product is CATVHGEQYF.

J is TRBJ2-7 and V is TRBV9; TRBD1 or TRBD2 may be the D gene (5 bases each). The V end was cut by 4 bases, the J end by 2 bases, with 10 bases between. From germline, CDR1 is SGDLS and CDR2 YYNGEE. The CDR3 covers 13 residues. The CDR3 here is CASSSGPTYEQYF. CDR3 DNA sequence: TGTGCCAGCAGCTCGGGGCCCACCTACGAGCAGTACTTC. Supplemented by reference TRBV9 and TRBJ2-7, the full variable domain reads DSGVTQTPKHLITATGQRVTLRCSPRSGDLSVYWYQQSLDQGLQFLIQYYNGEERAKGNILERFSAQQFPDLHSELNLSSLELGDSALYFCASSSGPTYEQYFGPGTRLTVT.

The CDR3, as DNA: TGCGCCAGCAGCCAAGCGGCAGGGAGTTCCTACGAGCAGTACTTC. Protein product: CASSQAAGSSYEQYF. The gene calls are TRBV4-1 and TRBJ2-7; D may correspond to TRBD1 or TRBD2 (5 bases each). Germline loops: CDR1 MGHRA, CDR2 YSYEKL. The ends were cut back, 1 base at V and 1 base at J, with 11 bases in the middle. The CDR3 is 15 residues long.

The rearrangement uses TRBV2 and TRBJ2-7; 11 bases agree with TRBD2. V shed 7 bases and J 3 bases; nucleotides not matched to a gene: 2. Looked up from germline, CDR1 is SNHLY and CDR2 is FYNNEI. The CDR3 contains 13 residues. In DNA form, the CDR3 reads TGTGCCAGCAACGGACTAGCGGGCTACGAGCAGTACTTC. Its protein is CASNGLAGYEQYF.

The V gene is TRBV7-9, the J gene TRBJ2-5, with D hard to call. The CDR3 is made up of 15 amino acids. Trimming cost V 1 base and J 5 bases, with 14 bases left between them. Germline lookup yields CDR1 SEHNR and CDR2 FQNEAQ (reference sequence). CDR3 nucleotides: TGTGCCAGCAGCTTAGTAGGGAATGAAGTGGAGACCCAGTACTTC. This codes for CASSLVGNEVETQYF.